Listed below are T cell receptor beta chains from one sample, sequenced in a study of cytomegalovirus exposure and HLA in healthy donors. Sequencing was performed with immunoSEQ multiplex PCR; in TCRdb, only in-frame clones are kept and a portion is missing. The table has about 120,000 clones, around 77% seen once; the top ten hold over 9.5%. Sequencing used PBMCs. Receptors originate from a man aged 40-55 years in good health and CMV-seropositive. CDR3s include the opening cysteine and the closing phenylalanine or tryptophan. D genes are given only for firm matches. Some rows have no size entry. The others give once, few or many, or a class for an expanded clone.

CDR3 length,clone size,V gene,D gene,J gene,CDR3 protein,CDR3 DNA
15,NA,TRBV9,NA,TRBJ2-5,CASSVEGQAQETQYF,TGTGCCAGCAGCGTAGAGGGACAAGCCCAAGAGACCCAGTACTTC
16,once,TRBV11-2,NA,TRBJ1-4,CASSQRQALANEKLFF,TGTGCCAGCAGCCAACGACAGGCGTTGGCTAATGAAAAACTGTTTTTT
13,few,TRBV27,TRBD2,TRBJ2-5,CASIERGGETQYF,TGTGCCAGCATCGAACGGGGGGGCGAGACCCAGTACTTC
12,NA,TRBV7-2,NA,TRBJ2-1,CASSLAQNEQFF,TGTGCCAGCAGCTTAGCACAAAATGAGCAGTTCTTC
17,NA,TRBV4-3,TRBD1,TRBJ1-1,CASSQSTTWAGGSEAFF,TGCGCCAGCAGCCAATCTACCACGTGGGCAGGGGGGTCTGAAGCTTTCTTT
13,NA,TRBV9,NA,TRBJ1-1,CASSVEEGFEAFF,TGTGCCAGCAGCGTAGAAGAGGGCTTTGAAGCTTTCTTT
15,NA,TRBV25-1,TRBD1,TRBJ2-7,CASSVPGTGRHEQYF,TGTGCCAGCAGTGTTCCCGGGACAGGGCGCCACGAGCAGTACTTC
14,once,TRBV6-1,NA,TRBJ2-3,CASTLTVSTDTQYF,TGTGCCAGCACCTTGACAGTTAGCACAGATACGCAGTATTTT
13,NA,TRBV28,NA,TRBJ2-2,CASSWTETGELFF,TGTGCCAGCAGTTGGACAGAAACCGGGGAGCTGTTTTTT
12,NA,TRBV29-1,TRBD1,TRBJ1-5,CSNRQGMGPQHF,TGCAGCAACCGACAGGGGATGGGGCCCCAGCATTTT
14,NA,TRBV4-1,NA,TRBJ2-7,CASSPQRGTYEQYF,TGCGCCAGCAGCCCCCAACGGGGGACCTACGAGCAGTACTTC
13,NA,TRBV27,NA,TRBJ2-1,CASSLRSPNEQFF,TGTGCCAGCAGTTTACGCAGTCCCAATGAGCAGTTCTTC
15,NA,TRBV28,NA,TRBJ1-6,CASSLGGGGRSTLHF,TGTGCCAGCAGTTTAGGAGGGGGGGGCAGGTCGACCCTCCACTTT